These 16 T cell receptor beta chains share one sample of origin, sequenced in a study of blood T cell repertoires in COVID-19. Assay used: immunoSEQ multiplex PCR; TCRdb lists only in-frame clones, some missing. In the table there are about 200,000 clones, around 80% of which are singletons. The material sequenced was peripheral blood. The receptors shown here come from a woman of 80 years or more with active or convalescent COVID-19.

The chain uses TRBV10-3 and TRBJ1-6; D possibly corresponds to TRBD1 (5 bases). The V end was cut by 4 bases, the J end by 8 bases, with 15 bases between. The germline V gene has CDR1 ENHRY and CDR2 SYGVKD. The CDR3 runs 15 residues. CDR3 nucleotides: TGTGCCATCAGTGTCGGGGGATCTCGGCATTCACCCCTCCACTTT. Protein product: CAISVGGSRHSPLHF.

V is TRBV11-2 and J is TRBJ2-3; 9 nucleotides match TRBD2. The CDR3 loop spans 19 amino acids. CDR1 and CDR2 (germline): SGHAT, FQNNGV. Unmatched junction bases numbered 14, after V lost 0 bases and J lost 4 bases. The CDR3 DNA reads as TGTGCCAGCAGCTTAGATCGCCTAGCGGGGAGTATACGTTCAGATACGCAGTATTTT. Protein: CASSLDRLAGSIRSDTQYF.

The V and J genes are TRBV13 and TRBJ2-5; possible D gene TRBD1, 5 bases. V shed 5 bases and J shed 9 bases, with 16 bases lying between them. The CDR3 is 13 amino acids. CDR1 is PRHDT and CDR2 is FYEKMQ in the germline V gene (reference sequence). CDR3 sequence: CASSPWGDSAQYF. The CDR3 DNA follows: TGTGCCAGCAGCCCCTGGGGCGATTCTGCCCAGTACTTC.

This rearrangement joins TRBV6-1 to TRBJ1-3; weak D call: TRBD1 (5 bases). The CDR3 is 15 amino acids. Trimming took 2 bases from V and 7 from J, leaving 15 bases between them. Germline V gene lookup returns CDR1 MNHNS and CDR2 SASEGT. The CDR3 DNA sequence: TGTGCCAGCAGTGAACAGGGTTCCGGTCGGAACACCATATATTTT. Protein: CASSEQGSGRNTIYF.

The chain carries TRBV5-8 and TRBJ1-1; D not certain. Germline V gene lookup returns CDR1 SGHTS and CDR2 YDEGEE. Between the trimmed V and J ends, which lost 2 bases and 1 base, there was a span of 9 bases. The CDR3 is 14 residues long. DNA for the CDR3: TGTGCCAGCAGCTTATTAGAATCGAACACTGAAGCTTTCTTT. As protein: CASSLLESNTEAFF.

V is TRBV9 and J is TRBJ2-6, with a tentative D call TRBD1 (6 bases). The CDR3 covers 19 residues. Germline CDR1 SGDLS, CDR2 YYNGEE. The V end lost 0 bases, the J end lost 1 base, and 17 bases lay between the germline ends. The chain's CDR3 is CASSVAPRGRASGANVLTF. The CDR3 DNA follows: TGTGCCAGCAGCGTAGCACCCAGGGGCCGGGCGTCTGGGGCCAACGTCCTGACTTTC.

This clone was observed once. This rearrangement joins TRBV6-1 to TRBJ2-5; TRBD1 matches 9 bases. The trim removed 2 bases at V and 5 bases at J, leaving 6 bases unmatched. CDR1 MNHNS and CDR2 SASEGT come from the germline V gene. The CDR3 runs to 15 residues. The CDR3 nucleotides are TGTGCCAGCAGTGAAAGGGGGGACAGGGACGAGACCCAGTACTTC. It is translated as CASSERGDRDETQYF.

This clone was detected only once. J is TRBJ2-3 and V is TRBV2; no reliable D call. The germline V gene has CDR1 SNHLY and CDR2 FYNNEI. The V end was cut by 3 bases, the J end by 2 bases, with 12 bases between. This CDR3 contains 15 residues. This chain's CDR3 is CASSDGRLPTDTQYF. The CDR3 nucleotides are TGTGCCAGCAGTGACGGAAGACTTCCCACAGATACGCAGTATTTT.

The chain joins TRBV7-2 to TRBJ1-5; possibly TRBD1 for D (6 bases). This CDR3 has 14 amino acids. Per the germline V gene, CDR1 is SGHTA and CDR2 is FQGNSA. V dropped 5 bases and J dropped 3 bases, with 11 bases sitting between them. CDR3 amino acids: CASSGGQFNQPQHF. For the CDR3, the DNA is TGTGCCAGCAGCGGAGGACAGTTCAATCAGCCCCAGCATTTT.

The CDR3 loop reads CASSLEETGELFF. CDR3 coding DNA: TGTGCCAGCAGCTTGGAAGAGACCGGGGAGCTGTTTTTT. The chain is built from TRBV5-4 and TRBJ2-2; D is ambiguous. V was cut by 0 bases and J by 5 bases, with 5 bases left in between. Germline CDR1 and CDR2: SGHNT and YYREEE (reference sequence). The CDR3 spans 13 residues.

The chain combines TRBV6-1 with TRBJ1-2; 11 bases are a match to TRBD1. J was trimmed by 4 bases and V by 11 bases; bases with no gene match: 9. CDR1 is MNHNS and CDR2 is SASEGT in the germline V gene. This CDR3 has 14 amino acids. In nucleotides, the CDR3 is TGTGCCGCAACCGGGACAGGGGGATCCTATGGCTACACCTTC. It yields the protein CAATGTGGSYGYTF.

The rearrangement uses TRBV5-1 and TRBJ2-5, with D maybe TRBD2 (6 bases). The CDR3 totals 13 residues. Germline V lookup: CDR1 SGHRS, CDR2 YFSETQ. V gave up 4 bases and J gave up 4 bases, with 11 bases separating them. CDR3 sequence (DNA): TGCGCCAGCAGCGGTAGCGGTAGAGAGACCCAGTACTTC. Translated, it gives CASSGSGRETQYF.

V gene TRBV7-2 combines with J gene TRBJ2-5; 10 bases agree with TRBD2. Germline values: CDR1 SGHTA, CDR2 FQGNSA. The CDR3 runs 18 residues. V was pared by 1 base and J by 9 bases, with 17 bases of the junction left unmatched. The DNA of the CDR3 is TGTGCCAGCAGCTTAGACTCTAGCGGGGGCCCCGGGTATTTGGCCCAGTACTTC. Amino acids: CASSLDSSGGPGYLAQYF.

This sequence joins TRBV5-4 and TRBJ2-2, with 8 bases that match TRBD1. The CDR3 totals 15 residues. Germline V CDR1 and CDR2: SGHNT, YYREEE (reference sequence). V was clipped by 4 bases and J by 3 bases; unmatched bases: 5. The CDR3 here is CASSLGQGYTGELFF. The CDR3 coding sequence is TGTGCCAGCAGCCTAGGACAGGGTTACACCGGGGAGCTGTTTTTT.

This sequence joins TRBV28 and TRBJ1-3, with 7 bases aligning to TRBD1. V lost 5 bases, J lost 2 bases, and 3 bases stayed unmatched. Germline CDR1 and CDR2: MDHEN and SYDVKM. CDR3 size: 14 residues. The CDR3 sequence: CASSLDRAGNTIYF. The CDR3 DNA is TGTGCCAGCAGTCTCGACAGGGCTGGAAACACCATATATTTT.

The chain carries TRBV5-1 and TRBJ2-5; 9 bases are a match to TRBD1. CDR1 and CDR2 from the germline V gene are SGHRS and YFSETQ. This CDR3 region has 14 residues. Germline trimming cut 4 bases from V and 4 bases from J; bases unmatched to any gene: 5. The CDR3 loop reads CASSPDRGAETQYF. DNA of the CDR3: TGCGCCAGCAGCCCGGACAGGGGCGCAGAGACCCAGTACTTC. Using reference TRBV5-1 and TRBJ2-5 for the parts outside the CDR3, the full variable domain is KAGVTQTPRYLIKTRGQQVTLSCSPISGHRSVSWYQQTPGQGLQFLFEYFSETQRNKGNFPGRFSGRQFSNSRSEMNVSTLELGDSALYLCASSPDRGAETQYFGPGTRLLVL.